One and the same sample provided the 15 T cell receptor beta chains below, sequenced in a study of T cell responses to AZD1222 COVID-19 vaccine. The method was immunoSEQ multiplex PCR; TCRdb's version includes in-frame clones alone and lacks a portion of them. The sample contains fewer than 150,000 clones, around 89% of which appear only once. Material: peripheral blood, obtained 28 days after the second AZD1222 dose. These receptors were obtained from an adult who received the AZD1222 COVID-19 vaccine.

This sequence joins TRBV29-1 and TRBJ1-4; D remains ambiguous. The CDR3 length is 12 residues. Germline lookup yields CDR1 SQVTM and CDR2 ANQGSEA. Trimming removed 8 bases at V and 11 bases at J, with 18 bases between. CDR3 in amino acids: CSSVLGDGKLFF. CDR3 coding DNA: TGCAGCTCCGTTCTCGGGGATGGGAAACTGTTTTTT.

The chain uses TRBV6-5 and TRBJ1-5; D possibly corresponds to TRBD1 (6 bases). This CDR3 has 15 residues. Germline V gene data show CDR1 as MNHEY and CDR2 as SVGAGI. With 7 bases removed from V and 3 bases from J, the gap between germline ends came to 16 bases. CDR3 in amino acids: CASTGEGGANQPQHF. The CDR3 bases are TGTGCCAGCACCGGAGAAGGGGGGGCCAATCAGCCCCAGCATTTT.

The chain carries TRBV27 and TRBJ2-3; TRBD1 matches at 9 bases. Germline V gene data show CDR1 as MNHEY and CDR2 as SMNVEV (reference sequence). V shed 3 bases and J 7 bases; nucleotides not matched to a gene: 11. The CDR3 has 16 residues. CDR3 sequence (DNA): TGTGCCAGCAGTTTCCTAGGGACAGGGATAGGGAATACGCAGTATTTT. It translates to CASSFLGTGIGNTQYF.

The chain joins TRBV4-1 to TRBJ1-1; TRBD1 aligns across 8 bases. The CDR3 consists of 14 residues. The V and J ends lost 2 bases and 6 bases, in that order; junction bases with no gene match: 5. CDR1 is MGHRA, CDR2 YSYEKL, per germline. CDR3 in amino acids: CASSQPGQGSEAFF. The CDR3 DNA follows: TGCGCCAGCAGCCAACCCGGACAGGGTTCTGAAGCTTTCTTT.

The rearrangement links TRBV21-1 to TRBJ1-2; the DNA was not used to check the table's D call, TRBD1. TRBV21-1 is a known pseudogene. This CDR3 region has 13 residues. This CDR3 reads CASSGQGGDGYTF. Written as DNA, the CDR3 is TGTGCCAGCAGCGGACAGGGAGGGGATGGCTACACCTTC.

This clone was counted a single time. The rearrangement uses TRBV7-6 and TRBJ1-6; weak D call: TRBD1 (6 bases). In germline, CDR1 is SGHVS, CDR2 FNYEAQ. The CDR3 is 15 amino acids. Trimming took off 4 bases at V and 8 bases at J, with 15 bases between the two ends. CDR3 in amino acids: CASSSQGTQDSPLHF. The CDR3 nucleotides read TGTGCCAGCAGCTCCCAGGGGACACAAGATTCACCCCTCCACTTT.

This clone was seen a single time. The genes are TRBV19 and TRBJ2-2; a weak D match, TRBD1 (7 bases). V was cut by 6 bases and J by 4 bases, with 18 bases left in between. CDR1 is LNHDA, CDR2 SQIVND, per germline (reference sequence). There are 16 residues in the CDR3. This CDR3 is CASRSGGQSRTGELFF. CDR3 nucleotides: TGTGCCAGTAGATCCGGGGGACAGAGCCGCACCGGGGAGCTGTTTTTT.

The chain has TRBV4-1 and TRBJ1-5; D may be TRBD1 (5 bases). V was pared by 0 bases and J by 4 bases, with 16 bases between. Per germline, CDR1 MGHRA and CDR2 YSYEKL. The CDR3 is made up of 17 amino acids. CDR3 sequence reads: CASSQEGRGRANQPQHF. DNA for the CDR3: TGCGCCAGCAGCCAAGAGGGCCGGGGCAGGGCGAATCAGCCCCAGCATTTT.

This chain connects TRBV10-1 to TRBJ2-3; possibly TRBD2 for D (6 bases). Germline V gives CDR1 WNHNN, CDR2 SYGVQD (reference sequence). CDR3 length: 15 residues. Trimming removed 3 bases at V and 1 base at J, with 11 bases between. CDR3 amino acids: CASSDSPGGTDTQYF. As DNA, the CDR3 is TGCGCCAGCAGTGACTCTCCGGGGGGCACAGATACGCAGTATTTT.

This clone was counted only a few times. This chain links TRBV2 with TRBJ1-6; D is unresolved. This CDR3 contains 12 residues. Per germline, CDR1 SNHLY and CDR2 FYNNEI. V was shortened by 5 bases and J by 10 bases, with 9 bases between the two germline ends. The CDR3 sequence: CASSPVVSPLHF. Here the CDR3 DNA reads TGTGCCAGCAGTCCCGTCGTCTCACCCCTCCACTTT.

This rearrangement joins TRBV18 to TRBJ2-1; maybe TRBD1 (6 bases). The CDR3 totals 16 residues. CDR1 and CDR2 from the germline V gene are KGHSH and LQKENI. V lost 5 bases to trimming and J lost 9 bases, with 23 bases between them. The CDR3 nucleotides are TGTGCCAGCTCAGGTAATCAGGGAGTCTTCAGGGGTGAGCAGTTCTTC. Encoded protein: CASSGNQGVFRGEQFF.

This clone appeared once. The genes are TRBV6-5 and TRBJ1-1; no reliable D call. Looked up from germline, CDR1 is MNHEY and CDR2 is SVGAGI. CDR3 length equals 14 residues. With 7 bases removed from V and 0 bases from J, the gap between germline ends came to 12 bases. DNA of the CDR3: TGTGCCAGCATGAGTCGGCAAATGAACACTGAAGCTTTCTTT. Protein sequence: CASMSRQMNTEAFF.

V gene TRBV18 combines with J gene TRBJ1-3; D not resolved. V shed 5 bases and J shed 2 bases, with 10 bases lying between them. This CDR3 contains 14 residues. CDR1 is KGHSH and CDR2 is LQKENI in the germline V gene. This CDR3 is CASSEAQTGNTIYF. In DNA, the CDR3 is TGTGCCAGCTCAGAGGCACAGACTGGAAACACCATATATTTT.

The CDR3 here is CASNSGRENTEAFF. The CDR3 DNA reads as TGTGCCAGCAACTCCGGACGAGAAAACACTGAAGCTTTCTTT. V and J are TRBV3-1 (or the pseudogene TRBV3-2) and TRBJ1-1; no clear D gene. V shed 7 bases and J shed 2 bases, with 14 bases lying between them. CDR1 is LGHDT, CDR2 YNNKEL, per germline (reference sequence). CDR3 length equals 14 residues.

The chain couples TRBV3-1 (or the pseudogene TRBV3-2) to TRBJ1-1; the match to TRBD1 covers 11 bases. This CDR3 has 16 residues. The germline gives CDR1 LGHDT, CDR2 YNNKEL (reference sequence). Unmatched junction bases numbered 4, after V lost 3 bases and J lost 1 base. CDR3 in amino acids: CASSHGQGARNTEAFF. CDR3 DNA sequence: TGTGCCAGCAGCCACGGACAGGGGGCCAGGAACACTGAAGCTTTCTTT.